This T cell receptor beta chain was sequenced for a study of human T cells and chemical hapten exposure. Study background: Among samples, TCR yields varied mainly because of small differences in pooled library volume.

This clonotype appeared many times. Its antigen is not known. The template was total RNA from unfractionated whole blood. Overall study findings and caveats: Those TCRs sitting above 1 in 1000 frequency stayed the same with DPC sensitization.

The library tagged each cDNA molecule with unique molecular identifiers. Authors' analysis steps: Samples held a median of around 100,000 TCRs, range roughly 20,000–690,600. TCRdb recomputed calls from the reads with MiXCR, one row per CDR3 protein. The authors' filters were not applied to this entry. The sample lists 95,000 to 150,000 distinct CDR3 sequences, over 7% occurring once. Germline V gives CDR1 DFQATT, CDR2 SNEGSKA (reference sequence). V shed 6 bases, J shed 4 bases, and the junction held 4 bases outside the gene matches. The CDR3 totals 14 residues. This sequence was found in a human donor in good health. Some clones in this sample may be carry-over from other donors' samples. Sequencing was carried out using whole blood. V and J are TRBV20-1 and TRBJ2-1, with 12 bases lining up with TRBD2. CDR3 sequence (DNA): TGCAGTGCAGGACTAGCGGGAAGTTACAATGAGCAGTTCTTC. This gives the protein CSAGLAGSYNEQFF.